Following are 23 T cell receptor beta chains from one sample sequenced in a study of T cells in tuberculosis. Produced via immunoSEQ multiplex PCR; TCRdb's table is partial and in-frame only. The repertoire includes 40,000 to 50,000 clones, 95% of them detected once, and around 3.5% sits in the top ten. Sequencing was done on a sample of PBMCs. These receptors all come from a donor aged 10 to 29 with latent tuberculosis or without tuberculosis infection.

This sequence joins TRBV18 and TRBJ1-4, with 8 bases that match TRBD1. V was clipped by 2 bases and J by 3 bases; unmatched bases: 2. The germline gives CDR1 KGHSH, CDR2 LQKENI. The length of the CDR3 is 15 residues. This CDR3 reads CASSPETGANEKLFF. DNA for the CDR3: TGTGCCAGCTCACCAGAGACAGGGGCTAATGAAAAACTGTTTTTT.

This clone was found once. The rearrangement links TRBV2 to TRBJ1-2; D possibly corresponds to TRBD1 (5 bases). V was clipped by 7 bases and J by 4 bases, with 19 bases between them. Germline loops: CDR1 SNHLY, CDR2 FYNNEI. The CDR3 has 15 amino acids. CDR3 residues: CASKGPGRSGYGYTF. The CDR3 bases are TGTGCCAGCAAAGGGCCAGGGAGGTCGGGCTATGGCTACACCTTC. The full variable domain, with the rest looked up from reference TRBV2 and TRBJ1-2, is EPEVTQTPSHQVTQMGQEVILRCVPISNHLYFYWYRQILGQKVEFLVSFYNNEISEKSEIFDDQFSVERPDGSNFTLKIRSTKLEDSAMYFCASKGPGRSGYGYTFGSGTRLTVV.

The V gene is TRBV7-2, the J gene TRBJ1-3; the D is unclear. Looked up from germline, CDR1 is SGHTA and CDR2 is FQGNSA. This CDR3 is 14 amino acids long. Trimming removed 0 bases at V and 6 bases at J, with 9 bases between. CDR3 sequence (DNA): TGTGCCAGCAGCTTAGCAGACGGAGCAAACACCATATATTTT. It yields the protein CASSLADGANTIYF. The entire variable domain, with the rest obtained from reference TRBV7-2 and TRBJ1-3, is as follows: GAGVSQSPSNKVTEKGKDVELRCDPISGHTALYWYRQSLGQGLEFLIYFQGNSAPDKSGLPSDRFSAERTGGSVSTLTIQRTQQEDSAVYLCASSLADGANTIYFGEGSWLTVV.

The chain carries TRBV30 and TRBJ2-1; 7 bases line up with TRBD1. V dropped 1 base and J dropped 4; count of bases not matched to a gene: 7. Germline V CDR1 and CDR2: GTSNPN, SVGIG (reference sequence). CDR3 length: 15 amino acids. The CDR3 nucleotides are TGTGCCTGGAGTGGACAGGGTAGCTCTTACAATGAGCAGTTCTTC. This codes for CAWSGQGSSYNEQFF.

The CDR3 DNA reads as TGTGCCAGCAAGGGACAGCTGAATTCACCCCTCCACTTT. It is translated as CASKGQLNSPLHF. The gene calls are TRBV27 and TRBJ1-6, with 7 bases matching TRBD1. This CDR3 has 13 amino acids. CDR1 and CDR2 (germline): MNHEY, SMNVEV (reference sequence). J gave up 7 bases and V 7 bases, and 4 bases lay outside the gene matches.

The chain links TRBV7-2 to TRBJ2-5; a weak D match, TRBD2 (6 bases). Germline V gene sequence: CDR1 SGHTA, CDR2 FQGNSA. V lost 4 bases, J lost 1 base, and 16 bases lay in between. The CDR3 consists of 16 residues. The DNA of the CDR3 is TGTGCCAGCAGCTCGGCTGGTAGCGGATTCCAAGAGACCCAGTACTTC. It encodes CASSSAGSGFQETQYF.

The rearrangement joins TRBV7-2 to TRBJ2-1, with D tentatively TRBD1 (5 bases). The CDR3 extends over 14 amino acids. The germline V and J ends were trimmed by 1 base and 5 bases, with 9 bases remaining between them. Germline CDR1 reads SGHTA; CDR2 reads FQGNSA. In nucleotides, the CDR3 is TGTGCCAGCAGCTTAGAGGGGCAGGACAATGAGCAGTTCTTC. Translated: CASSLEGQDNEQFF.

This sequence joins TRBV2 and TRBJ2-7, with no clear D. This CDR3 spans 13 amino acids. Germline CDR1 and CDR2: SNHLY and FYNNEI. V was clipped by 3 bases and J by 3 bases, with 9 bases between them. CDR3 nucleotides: TGTGCCAGCAGTGAGGCAGGTCTCTACGAGCAGTACTTC. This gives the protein CASSEAGLYEQYF.

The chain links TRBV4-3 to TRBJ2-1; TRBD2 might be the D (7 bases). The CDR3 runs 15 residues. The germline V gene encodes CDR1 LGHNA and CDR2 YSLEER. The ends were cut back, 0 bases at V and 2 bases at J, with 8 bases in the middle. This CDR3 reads CASSQEGGPYNEQFF. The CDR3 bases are TGCGCCAGCAGCCAAGAGGGGGGGCCCTACAATGAGCAGTTCTTC.

CDR3 nucleotides: TGTGCCAGCAGCTGGGGGACAGACAATGAGCAGTTCTTC. Amino acids: CASSWGTDNEQFF. The rearrangement uses TRBV5-4 and TRBJ2-1; 7 bases are a match to TRBD1. Germline loops: CDR1 SGHNT, CDR2 YYREEE (reference sequence). J lost 5 bases, V lost 3 bases, and 2 bases had no gene match. The CDR3 contains 13 residues.

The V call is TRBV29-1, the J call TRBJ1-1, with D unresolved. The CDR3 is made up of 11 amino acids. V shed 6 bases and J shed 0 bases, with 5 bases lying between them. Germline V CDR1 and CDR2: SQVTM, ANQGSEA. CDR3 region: CSVTVNTEAFF. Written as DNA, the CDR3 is TGCAGCGTAACGGTGAACACTGAAGCTTTCTTT. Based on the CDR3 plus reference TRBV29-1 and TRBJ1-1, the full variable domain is SAVISQKPSRDICQRGTSLTIQCQVDSQVTMMFWYRQQPGQSLTLIATANQGSEATYESGFVIDKFPISRPNLTFSTLTVSNMSPEDSSIYLCSVTVNTEAFFGQGTRLTVV.

CDR3 in amino acids: CASSLYGEGHIGELFF. Here the CDR3 DNA reads TGCGCCAGCAGCTTGTACGGGGAGGGCCATATCGGGGAGCTGTTTTTT. V and J are TRBV5-1 and TRBJ2-2, with 7 bases fitting TRBD2. Unmatched junction bases numbered 10, after V lost 1 base and J lost 7 bases. This CDR3 is built from 16 residues. CDR1 is SGHRS and CDR2 is YFSETQ in the germline V gene.

The CDR3 DNA follows: TGTGCCAGCAGCTTAGACCAGGCCATGAACACTGAAGCTTTCTTT. Protein product: CASSLDQAMNTEAFF. The chain combines TRBV9 with TRBJ1-1; D gene ambiguous. V lost 4 bases, J lost 0 bases, and 13 bases lay in between. Germline V lookup: CDR1 SGDLS, CDR2 YYNGEE. This CDR3 is 15 amino acids long.

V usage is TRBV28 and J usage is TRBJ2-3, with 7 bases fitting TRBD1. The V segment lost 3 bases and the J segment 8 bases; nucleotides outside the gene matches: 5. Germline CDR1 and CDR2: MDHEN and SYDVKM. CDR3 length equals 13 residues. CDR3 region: CASSFPTGVTQYF. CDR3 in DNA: TGTGCCAGCAGTTTTCCCACAGGGGTTACGCAGTATTTT.

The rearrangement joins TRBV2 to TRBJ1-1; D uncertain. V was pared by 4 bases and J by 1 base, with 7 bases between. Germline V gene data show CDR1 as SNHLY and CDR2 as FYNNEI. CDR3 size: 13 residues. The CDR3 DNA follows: TGTGCCAGCAGTGTGGCCAGGAACACTGAAGCTTTCTTT. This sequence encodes CASSVARNTEAFF.

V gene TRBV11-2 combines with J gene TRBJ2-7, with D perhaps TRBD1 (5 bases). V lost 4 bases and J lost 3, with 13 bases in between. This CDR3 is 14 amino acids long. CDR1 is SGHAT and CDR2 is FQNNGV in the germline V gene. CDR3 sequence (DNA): TGTGCCAGCAGCTCGTTCGGCGGACACTACGAGCAGTACTTC. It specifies CASSSFGGHYEQYF.

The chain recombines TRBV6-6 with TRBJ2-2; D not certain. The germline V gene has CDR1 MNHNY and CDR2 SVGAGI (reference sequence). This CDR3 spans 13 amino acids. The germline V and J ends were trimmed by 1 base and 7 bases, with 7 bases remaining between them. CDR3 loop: CASSYFHGGELFF. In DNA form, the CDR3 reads TGTGCCAGCAGTTACTTTCACGGCGGGGAGCTGTTTTTT.

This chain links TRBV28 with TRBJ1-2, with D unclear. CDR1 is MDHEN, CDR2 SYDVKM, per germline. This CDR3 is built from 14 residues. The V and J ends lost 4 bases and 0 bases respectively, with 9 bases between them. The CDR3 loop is CASSSQNTNYGYTF. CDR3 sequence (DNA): TGTGCCAGCAGTTCCCAGAATACTAACTATGGCTACACCTTC.

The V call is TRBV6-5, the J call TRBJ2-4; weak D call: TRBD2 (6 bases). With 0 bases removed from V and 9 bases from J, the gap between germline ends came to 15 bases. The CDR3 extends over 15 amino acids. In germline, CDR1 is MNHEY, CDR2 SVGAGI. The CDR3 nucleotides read TGTGCCAGCAGTTACTCGGAGGAGATCGGGAGCATTCAGTACTTC. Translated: CASSYSEEIGSIQYF.

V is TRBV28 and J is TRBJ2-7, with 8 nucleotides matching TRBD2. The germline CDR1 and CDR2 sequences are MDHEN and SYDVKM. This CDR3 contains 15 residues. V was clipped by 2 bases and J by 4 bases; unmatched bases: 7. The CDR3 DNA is TGTGCCAGCAGTTTACTGCGGGGGGCCGTTTACGAGCAGTACTTC. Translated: CASSLLRGAVYEQYF.

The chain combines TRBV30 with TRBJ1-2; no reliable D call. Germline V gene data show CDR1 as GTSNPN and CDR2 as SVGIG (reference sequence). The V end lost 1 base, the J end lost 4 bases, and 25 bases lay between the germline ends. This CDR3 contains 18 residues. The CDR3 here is CAWSGLSDRRVPLYGYTF. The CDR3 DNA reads TGTGCCTGGAGTGGCCTCTCAGATAGGAGGGTCCCCCTCTATGGCTACACCTTC.

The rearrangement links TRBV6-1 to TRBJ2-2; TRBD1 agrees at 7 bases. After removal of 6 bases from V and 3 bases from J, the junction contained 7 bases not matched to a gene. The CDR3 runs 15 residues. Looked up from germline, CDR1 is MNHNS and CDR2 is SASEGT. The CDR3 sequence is CASSSGTVDTGELFF. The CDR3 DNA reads TGTGCCAGCAGCTCCGGGACAGTGGACACCGGGGAGCTGTTTTTT.

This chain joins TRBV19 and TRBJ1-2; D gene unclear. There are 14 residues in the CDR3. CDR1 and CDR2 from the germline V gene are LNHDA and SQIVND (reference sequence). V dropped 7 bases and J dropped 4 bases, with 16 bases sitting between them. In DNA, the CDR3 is TGTGCCAGTACCCCGACTCCTCACCTCTATGGCTACACCTTC. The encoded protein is CASTPTPHLYGYTF.